This TCR beta chain is from a study of shared clonotypes between healthy human individuals. The assay was immunoSEQ multiplex PCR, and TCRdb's table has in-frame clones only and misses some. This repertoire shows about 1.4 million clones, roughly 97% found once; its top ten account for over 1%. Germline values: CDR1 MNHNY, CDR2 SVGAGI (reference sequence). This CDR3 is 15 amino acids long. Trimming took off 3 bases at V and 5 bases at J, with 13 bases between the two ends. Source material: naive CD4+ T cells sorted from blood. Subset here: CD45RA+ positively selected. The chain has TRBV6-6 and TRBJ1-4; possible D gene TRBD1, 5 bases. The TCR was taken from a man aged 25-40 years in good health. The CDR3 spells CASSYTGAVNEKLFF. CDR3 sequence (DNA): TGTGCCAGCAGTTATACCGGGGCCGTGAATGAAAAACTGTTTTTT.